This T cell receptor (beta chain) was recovered during a study of identical twins. Through template switching, a universal primer site was introduced, and the cDNA contained unique molecular identifiers. TCRdb passed the 5' RACE reads through MiXCR, listing each CDR3 protein once. This table has roughly 350,000 distinct CDR3 sequences, around 9% appearing once. This clonotype was seen at least ten times. Its cognate antigen is unknown. Findings and limits, study-wide: Shared out-of-frame alpha sequences (those common to twins) showed excess low generation probability. Cord blood beta clonotypes that were abundant carried fewer insertions, and memory repertoires showed no such trend. The models systematically underestimated how much out-of-frame TCR alpha was shared in monozygotic twins.

V lost 7 bases and J lost 2, with 9 bases in between. CDR3 size: 13 residues. The sequence came from a woman between 50 and 59 years old in good health. The rearrangement joins TRBV12-3 or TRBV12-4 to TRBJ2-1; D is possibly TRBD2 (5 bases). The sequenced material came from naive T cells sorted from blood. CDR3 residues: CASNPGAYNEQFF. CDR3 nucleotides: TGTGCCAGCAACCCCGGGGCCTACAATGAGCAGTTCTTC.